The source of this T cell receptor beta chain is a study of blood T cell repertoires in COVID-19 (dated by TCRdb to the early 2020s). Looking at the study overall: Samples covering the acute and convalescent phases of COVID-19 were provided by collaborators in the United States, Italy and Spain. The material from the prospective study consisted of cDNA or gDNA derived from T cells, B-cell-depleted T cells, or PBMCs. Subjects who had been exposed to COVID-19, were actively infected with it, or had recovered from it provided the deeply sampled blood TCRbeta repertoires that made up the dataset. The repertoires were released in a freely available public database intended as a resource for research on the immune response to SARS-CoV-2. The samples were drawn from the first 160 participants of the ongoing ImmuneRACE study and from under 1,500 subjects provided by 6 global collaborators. The sample metadata nearly always contained a de-identified subject ID, COVID-19 status, age in years and sex. Where available, HLA class I and class II types were taken from metadata supplied by the sample provider and were not determined by assay-based typing.

As to this clone: Its binding antigen is unknown. No quality values exist for individual bases; no much larger clone is one base distant.

Study-wide findings and limitations: The quantity of clinical and demographic metadata differed by source and by participant and was supplied without curation.

Reading the germline V gene (reference sequence) gives CDR1 MNHEY and CDR2 SMNVEV. V is shortened by 0 bases, J by 2 bases, and the region joining them spans 8 bases. The CDR3 spans 14 residues, from the cysteine through the phenylalanine. Only the CDR3 region is kept as DNA, spanning 42 bases read in frame from base 1. TCRbeta CDR3 regions were amplified from genomic DNA using the immunoSEQ Assay, a bias-controlled multiplex PCR. The authors' pipeline ran thus. The number of nucleated cells in each sample was estimated from the amplification of reference gene primers within the assay. Sequence reads were collapsed and filtered to measure the absolute abundance of every unique TCRbeta CDR3 rearrangement. For each sample, productive Simpson clonality was calculated by taking the square root of Simpson's diversity index across productive rearrangements. The source is immuneACCESS, and TCRdb retained only in-frame sequences with V and J called. Part of the clones is not carried over; for the studies checked, unresolved V genes explain less than half of this, and the remainder is unexplained. That table furnishes V, J and clone size, whereas the DNA furnished D and trimming. This sample holds more than 250,000 clones; around 85% were observed only once. The biggest ten clones account for about 1.9% of the sample.

A second Seattle source provided samples from volunteer blood donors who had recovered from COVID-19. The collaborating institutions used their own protocols to collect whole blood in K2EDTA tubes. For TCRbeta analysis, collaborators shipped samples as frozen whole blood, isolated PBMCs, or DNA extracted from either of those sample types. What was sequenced was peripheral blood. The sequence was collected from a woman aged 30 to 39 who had recovered from COVID-19. The sequence links TRBV27 to TRBJ2-7, with TRBD1 perhaps the D gene, on 5 matching bases. The DNA sequence follows: TGTGCCAGCAGTTTATCGGGGCGTACCTACGAGCAGTACTTC. It translates to CASSLSGRTYEQYF.